The clone carrying this T cell receptor beta chain was seen a handful of times. The antigen is not known. The source of the sample is a study of blood T cells in healthy people across ages. Study findings and constraints: Since the PBMCs were unsorted, naive and antigen-experienced cells could not be conclusively compared. The percentage of naive T cells correlated strongly with TCR beta diversity.

V trimming: 0 bases; J trimming: 0 bases; junction bases outside the gene matches: 11. The V gene's germline CDR1 is LGHNT and CDR2 FRNRAP. The CDR3 runs to 18 residues. Then a second PCR, running roughly 7 to 11 cycles, was carried out with a sample-barcoded 5' primer and a J-beta primer mix. TCRdb analysed the 5' RACE reads with MiXCR anew, one entry per CDR3 protein. The sample carries some 940,000 distinct CDR3 sequences, about 29% recorded once. These same records also appear under a second study, on T cells of mothers and their children. That source reports: The analysis detected no persistent microchimeric T cell clones.

The clonotype originates from a woman aged 40 to 49 in good health. The chain has TRBV12-5 and TRBJ2-7; TRBD2 agrees at 7 bases. Sequencing was performed on blood. As DNA, the CDR3 is TGTGCTAGTGGTTTGGTAGGGGCTAGCGGTGCCCTCTCCTACGAGCAGTACTTC. It is translated as CASGLVGASGALSYEQYF.